The source of this T cell receptor (beta chain) is a study of OX40 agonist ivuxolimab in advanced cancers. Study results and caveats: CD8+ T cells (on average) carried more expanded clones than CD4+ T cells. No antigen was identified for the clonally expanded peripheral T cells.

Trimming took 6 bases from V and 0 from J, leaving 11 bases between them. The CDR3 extends over 14 amino acids. Germline V gene lookup returns CDR1 MNHEY and CDR2 SVGAGI. Sampling times: baseline, cycle 4 day 1, cycle 7 day 1. With respect to this clone: Its antigen is unknown.

Clones were sequenced by immunoSEQ multiplex PCR, and TCRdb holds only the in-frame ones, with some missing. The profile shows some 100,000 clones, 84% of them singletons. The sequence was collected from an adult with an advanced solid tumor such as melanoma, head and neck, liver or kidney cancer. This chain links TRBV6-5 with TRBJ1-1, with D unresolved. This material consisted of CD4+ or CD8+ T cells sorted from blood, taken in a trial of the OX40 agonist ivuxolimab. The CDR3 reads CASSPGRMNTEAFF. The CDR3 DNA is TGTGCCAGCAGCCCCGGACGGATGAACACTGAAGCTTTCTTT.